This T cell receptor (beta chain) was recovered during a study of T cells in localized non-small cell lung cancer (dated by TCRdb to between 2020 and 2021). General notes on the study: Comparing tumors with uninvolved tumor-adjacent lungs, the study looked at the T cell repertoires of 236 patients with early-stage NSCLC. The cohort comprised roughly 220 treatment-naïve NSCLC patients with resected, localized lung tumors. The mean age of the NSCLC patients was approximately 71 years, with about 120 men and around 99 women.

Based on the germline V gene, the CDR1 and CDR2 sequences are SGHTA and FQGNSA. V is shortened by 5 bases, J by 0 bases, and the region joining them spans 14 bases. The CDR3 covers 16 residues, taking in both the cysteine and the phenylalanine. Kept here is only the CDR3 DNA, which spans 48 bases and is read in frame from base 1. At diagnosis, peripheral blood, uninvolved tumor-adjacent lung and tumor were collected and stored as a combination of fresh-frozen and FFPE material. For TCR repertoire profiling, the blood samples were analyzed as peripheral blood mononuclear cells. Notes on this clone: No cognate antigen has been identified for it. No much larger clone is present one base from it, and per-base qualities are unavailable.

The immunoSEQ Assay was used to sequence TCR beta CDR3 regions from DNA. On the authors' methods: T cell density was computed as TCR beta template counts normalized to usable DNA estimated by amplifying housekeeping genes. Richness was estimated with the preseqR package, extrapolating to 400,000 templates for PBMC samples and 120,000 templates for tissue samples. Clonality was defined by subtracting Pielou's evenness from one. Differential abundance testing on productive amino-acid clonotypes, with a minimum total count of 5 and an alpha of 0.1, was used to identify tissue-enriched TCRs. The Jaccard Index and the Morisita Overlap Index were used to quantify repertoire overlap between compartments. GLIPH grouped TCR beta CDR3s together with public tetramer-defined viral CDR3s, and a viral motif had to include at least three viral sequences and show V-gene enrichment. The table was pulled from immuneACCESS by TCRdb, which kept in-frame rearrangements only. Such tables lose some clones; where checked, under half of the loss comes from unresolved V genes, and the rest has no known cause. The V and J calls and clone size were taken over from that table, and D and trimming were inferred from the DNA. The sample contains more than 12,000 clones, more than 80% of them found a single time. Together, the top ten hold under 5.5% of the sample.

Broader findings and caveats from the paper: Of the top 100 tumor clones, a median of roughly 53 were detected in paired uninvolved adjacent lung; over 25 were also among that lung's top 100. Multi-region tumor sequencing was not performed, so intratumor heterogeneity could not be excluded. The highest T cell clonality was observed in uninvolved tumor-adjacent lung, where clonality exceeded that of tumor, suggesting that antigenic responses were more focused in uninvolved tumor-adjacent lung. Longer overall survival was associated with higher T cell density in blood, whereas shorter survival was associated with higher clonality in adjacent lung. Since the design was exploratory, TCR variables were selected using unadjusted p-values with no false-discovery rate correction.

The TCR was taken from a woman aged 40-69 years with stage I lung adenocarcinoma. Sequenced material: peripheral blood, taken before any cancer treatment. The chain is encoded by TRBV7-2 joined to TRBJ2-1, with no reliable assignment of the D segment. In nucleotide form, the sequence is TGTGCCAGCAGCCGGATCGCCCGGACCTCCTACAATGAGCAGTTCTTC. Its translation reads: CASSRIARTSYNEQFF. With all but the CDR3 taken from the reference TRBV7-2 and TRBJ2-1 genes, the full variable domain is: GAGVSQSPSNKVTEKGKDVELRCDPISGHTALYWYRQSLGQGLEFLIYFQGNSAPDKSGLPSDRFSAERTGGSVSTLTIQRTQQEDSAVYLCASSRIARTSYNEQFFGPGTRLTVL.